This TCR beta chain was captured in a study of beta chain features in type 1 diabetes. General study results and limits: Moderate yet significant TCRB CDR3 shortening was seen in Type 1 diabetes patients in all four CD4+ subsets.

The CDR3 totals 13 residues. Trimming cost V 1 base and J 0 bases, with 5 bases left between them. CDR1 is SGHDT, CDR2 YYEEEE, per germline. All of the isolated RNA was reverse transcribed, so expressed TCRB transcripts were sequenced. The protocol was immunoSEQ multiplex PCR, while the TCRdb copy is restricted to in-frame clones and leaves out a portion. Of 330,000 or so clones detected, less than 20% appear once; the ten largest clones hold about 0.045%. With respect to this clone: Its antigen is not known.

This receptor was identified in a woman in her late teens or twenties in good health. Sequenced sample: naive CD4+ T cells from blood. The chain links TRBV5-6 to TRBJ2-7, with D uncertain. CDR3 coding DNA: TGTGCCAGCAGCTTGTTCGTCTCCTACGAGCAGTACTTC. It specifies CASSLFVSYEQYF.